This T cell receptor beta chain was obtained from a study of T cell clusters in autoimmune cytopenias. About the research overall: A median of approximately 47,000 TRB reads per sample yielded a median around 2,500 distinct clonotypes.

CDR1 and CDR2 (germline): MNHEY, SVGEGT. The CDR3 contains 16 residues. Approximately 36,000 genome equivalents of blood DNA were amplified for TRB. Study findings and constraints: TRB repertoire shifts in secondary cytopenia and chronic lymphocytic leukemia mostly reflected lymphoma, not autoimmunity.

Details on this clonotype: Its specificity is unknown.

TRB rearrangements were amplified by touch-down multiplex PCR with mixed TRB-A/B primers. With the multiplex PCR reads reprocessed, TCRdb shows one record per CDR3 protein and no DNA. The sample table includes approximately 16,000 distinct CDR3 sequences. These data are also associated with another study on T cell repertoires in aging, cancer and after chemotherapy. That source adds: Compared with age-matched healthy donors, untreated hematological or solid cancer patients showed higher blood TCR clonality.

The material sequenced was peripheral blood. The receptor was isolated from a human donor in good health. V gene TRBV6-2 or TRBV6-3 combines with J gene TRBJ2-6; TCRdb's assignment of TRBD1 cannot be checked, as there is no DNA. The CDR3 sequence is CASREPGQAGANVLTF.